This T cell receptor beta chain was obtained from a study of post-analysis software for immune sequencing data. Study-wide context: Clinical courses comprised relapsing-remitting, secondary progressive and progressive-relapsing multiple sclerosis. Findings of the study overall: Comparison of patients with controls showed four or five TRBV segments more frequent in patients, TRBV5-6, TRBV5-1 and TRBV20-1 among them. F measure clustering grouped samples strongly by preparation batch. There was significantly lower normalized Chao1 diversity in multiple sclerosis patients than in controls.

CDR3 length: 14 amino acids. V dropped 0 bases and J dropped 8 bases, with 11 bases sitting between them. Germline V gene sequence: CDR1 LGHNA, CDR2 YSLEER. The table lists this clonotype with a few counts. Its antigen is not identified. Unique molecular identifiers tagged the TCR beta cDNA libraries. T cells numbering roughly 1 to 10 million yielded cDNA molecules that totaled about 500,000. TCRdb analysed the PCR reads with MiXCR anew, one entry per CDR3 protein. The data contain hundreds of thousands of distinct CDR3 sequences, roughly 27% of them singletons. The TCR sequence derives from a girl aged 5 to 17 with multiple sclerosis. The chain is built from TRBV4-3 and TRBJ2-1, with unresolved D. The sample taken for sequencing was blood. Here the CDR3 DNA reads TGCGCCAGCAGCCAAGATTATCCCGGCTATGAGCAGTTCTTC. Protein sequence: CASSQDYPGYEQFF.